This T cell receptor beta chain was captured by sequencing in a study of blood T cell repertoires in COVID-19. This CDR3 spans 14 amino acids. V lost 5 bases and J 2 bases, leaving 13 bases between the germline ends. Germline lookup yields CDR1 MDHEN and CDR2 SYDVKM. Method: immunoSEQ multiplex PCR; TCRdb's copy keeps in-frame clones and lacks some. The sample lists 300,000 or so clones; more than 80% were seen once. This rearrangement joins TRBV28 to TRBJ2-7; D is ambiguous. Sequenced input: PBMCs or T cells enriched from blood (not recorded which). The sequence was collected from a woman aged 25-40 years who had recovered from COVID-19. CDR3 residues: CASSLPPTTYEQYF. The CDR3 region has the DNA TGTGCCAGCAGTCTCCCCCCTACCACCTACGAGCAGTACTTC.